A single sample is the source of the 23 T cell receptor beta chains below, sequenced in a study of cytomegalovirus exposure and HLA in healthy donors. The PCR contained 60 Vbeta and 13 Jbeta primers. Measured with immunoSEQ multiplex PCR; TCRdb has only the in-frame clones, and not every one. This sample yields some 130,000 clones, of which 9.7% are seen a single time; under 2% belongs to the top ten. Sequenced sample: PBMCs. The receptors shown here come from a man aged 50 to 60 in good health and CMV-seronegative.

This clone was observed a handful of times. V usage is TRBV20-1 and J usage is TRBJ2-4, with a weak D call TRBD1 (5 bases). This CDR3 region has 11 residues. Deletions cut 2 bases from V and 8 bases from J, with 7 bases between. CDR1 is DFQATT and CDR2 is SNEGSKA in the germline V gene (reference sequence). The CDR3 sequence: CSARWGDIQYF. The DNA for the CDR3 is TGCAGTGCTAGATGGGGCGACATTCAGTACTTC.

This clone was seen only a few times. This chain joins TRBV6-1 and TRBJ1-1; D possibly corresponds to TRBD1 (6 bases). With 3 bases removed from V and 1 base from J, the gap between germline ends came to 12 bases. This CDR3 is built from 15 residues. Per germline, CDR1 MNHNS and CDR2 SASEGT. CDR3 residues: CASSEYETGNTEAFF. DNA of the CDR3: TGTGCCAGCAGTGAGTACGAGACAGGGAACACTGAAGCTTTCTTT.

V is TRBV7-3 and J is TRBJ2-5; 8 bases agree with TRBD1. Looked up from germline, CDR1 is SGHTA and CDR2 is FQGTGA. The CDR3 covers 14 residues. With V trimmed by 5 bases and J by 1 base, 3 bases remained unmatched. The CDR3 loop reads CASSGQGLQETQYF. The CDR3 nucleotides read TGTGCCAGCAGCGGACAGGGTCTCCAAGAGACCCAGTACTTC.

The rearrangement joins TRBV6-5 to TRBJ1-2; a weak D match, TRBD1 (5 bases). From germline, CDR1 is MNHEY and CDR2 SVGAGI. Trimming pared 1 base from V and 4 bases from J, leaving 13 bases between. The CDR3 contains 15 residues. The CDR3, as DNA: TGTGCCAGCAGTTACTACTGGGACTCTGCCTATGGCTACACCTTC. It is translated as CASSYYWDSAYGYTF.

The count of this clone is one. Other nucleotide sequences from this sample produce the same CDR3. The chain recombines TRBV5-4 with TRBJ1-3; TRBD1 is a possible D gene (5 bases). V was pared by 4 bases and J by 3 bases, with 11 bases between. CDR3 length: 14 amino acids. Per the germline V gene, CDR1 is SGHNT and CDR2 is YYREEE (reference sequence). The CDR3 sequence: CASSAGLGGNTIYF. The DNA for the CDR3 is TGTGCCAGCAGCGCGGGACTAGGTGGAAACACCATATATTTT. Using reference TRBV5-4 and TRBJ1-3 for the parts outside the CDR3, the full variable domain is ETGVTQSPTHLIKTRGQQVTLRCSSQSGHNTVSWYQQALGQGPQFIFQYYREEENGRGNFPPRFSGLQFPNYSSELNVNALELDDSALYLCASSAGLGGNTIYFGEGSWLTVV.

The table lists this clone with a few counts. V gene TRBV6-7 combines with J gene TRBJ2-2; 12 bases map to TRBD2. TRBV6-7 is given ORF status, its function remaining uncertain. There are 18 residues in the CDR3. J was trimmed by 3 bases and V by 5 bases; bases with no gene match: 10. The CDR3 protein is CASSGTTTSGGHTGELFF. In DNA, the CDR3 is TGTGCCAGCAGTGGGACTACGACTAGCGGGGGCCACACCGGGGAGCTGTTTTTT.

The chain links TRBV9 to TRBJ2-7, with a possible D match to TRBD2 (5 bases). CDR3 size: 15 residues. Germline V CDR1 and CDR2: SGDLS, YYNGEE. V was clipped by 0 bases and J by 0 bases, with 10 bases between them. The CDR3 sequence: CASSVEEASSYEQYF. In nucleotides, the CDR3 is TGTGCCAGCAGCGTAGAGGAGGCTTCCTCCTACGAGCAGTACTTC. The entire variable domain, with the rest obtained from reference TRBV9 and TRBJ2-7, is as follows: DSGVTQTPKHLITATGQRVTLRCSPRSGDLSVYWYQQSLDQGLQFLIQYYNGEERAKGNILERFSAQQFPDLHSELNLSSLELGDSALYFCASSVEEASSYEQYFGPGTRLTVT.

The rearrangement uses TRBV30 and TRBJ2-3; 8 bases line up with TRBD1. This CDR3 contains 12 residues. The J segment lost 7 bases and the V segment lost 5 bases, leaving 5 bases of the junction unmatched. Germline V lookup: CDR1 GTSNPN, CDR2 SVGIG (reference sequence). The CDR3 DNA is TGTGCCTGGGTCCGGACAGGGAATACGCAGTATTTT. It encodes CAWVRTGNTQYF.

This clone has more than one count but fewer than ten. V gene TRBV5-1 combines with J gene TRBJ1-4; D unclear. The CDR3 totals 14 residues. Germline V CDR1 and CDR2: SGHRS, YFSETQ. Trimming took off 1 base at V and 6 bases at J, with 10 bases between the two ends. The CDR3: CASSLRTGDEKLFF. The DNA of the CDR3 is TGCGCCAGCAGCTTGAGAACGGGTGATGAAAAACTGTTTTTT.

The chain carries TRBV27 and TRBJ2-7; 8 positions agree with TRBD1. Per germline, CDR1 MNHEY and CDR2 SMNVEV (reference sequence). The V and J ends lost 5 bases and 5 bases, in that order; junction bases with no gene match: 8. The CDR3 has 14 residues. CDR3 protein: CASSQDRVRNEQYF. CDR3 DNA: TGTGCCAGCAGTCAGGACAGGGTTAGAAACGAGCAGTACTTC.

The CDR3 DNA reads TGCGCCAGCAGGGAGGTATGGAACTCTGGGGCCAACGTCCTGACTTTC. It encodes CASREVWNSGANVLTF. The V and J genes are TRBV5-1 and TRBJ2-6, with a weak D call TRBD2 (5 bases). The CDR3 has 16 amino acids. V gave up 5 bases and J gave up 0 bases, with 12 bases separating them. Per the germline V gene, CDR1 is SGHRS and CDR2 is YFSETQ.

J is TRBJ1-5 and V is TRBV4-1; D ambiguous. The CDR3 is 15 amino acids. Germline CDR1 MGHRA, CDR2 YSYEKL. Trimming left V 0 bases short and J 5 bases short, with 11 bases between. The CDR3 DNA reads TGCGCCAGCAGCCAAGATCTCGGCGACTATCAGCCCCAGCATTTT. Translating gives CASSQDLGDYQPQHF.

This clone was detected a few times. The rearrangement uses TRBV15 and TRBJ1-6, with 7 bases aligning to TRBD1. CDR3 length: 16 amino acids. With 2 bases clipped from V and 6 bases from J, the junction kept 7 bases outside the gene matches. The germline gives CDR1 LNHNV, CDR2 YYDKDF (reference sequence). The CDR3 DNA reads TGTGCCACCAGCAGAACAACCGGGACAGTTAATTCACCCCTCCACTTT. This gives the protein CATSRTTGTVNSPLHF.

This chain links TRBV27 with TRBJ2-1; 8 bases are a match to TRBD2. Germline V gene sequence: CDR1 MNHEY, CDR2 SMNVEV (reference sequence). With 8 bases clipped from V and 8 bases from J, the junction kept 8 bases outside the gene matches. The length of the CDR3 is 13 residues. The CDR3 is CASRSSGMDEQFF. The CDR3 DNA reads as TGTGCCAGCCGCAGTAGCGGGATGGATGAGCAGTTCTTC.

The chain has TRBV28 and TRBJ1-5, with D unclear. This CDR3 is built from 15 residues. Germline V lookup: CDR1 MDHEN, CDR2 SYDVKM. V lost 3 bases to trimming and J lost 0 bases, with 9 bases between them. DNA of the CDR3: TGTGCCAGCAGTTTGAGAGACTCTAGCAATCAGCCCCAGCATTTT. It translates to CASSLRDSSNQPQHF. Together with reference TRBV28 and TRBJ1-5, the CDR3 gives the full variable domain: DVKVTQSSRYLVKRTGEKVFLECVQDMDHENMFWYRQDPGLGLRLIYFSYDVKMKEKGDIPEGYSVSREKKERFSLILESASTNQTSMYLCASSLRDSSNQPQHFGDGTRLSIL.

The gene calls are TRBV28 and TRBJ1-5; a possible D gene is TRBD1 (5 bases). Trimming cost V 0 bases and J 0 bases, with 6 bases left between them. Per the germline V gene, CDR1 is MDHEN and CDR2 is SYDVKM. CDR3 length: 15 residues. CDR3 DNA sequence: TGTGCCAGCAGTTTATGGACAGATAGCAATCAGCCCCAGCATTTT. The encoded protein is CASSLWTDSNQPQHF. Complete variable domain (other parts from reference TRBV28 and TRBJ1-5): DVKVTQSSRYLVKRTGEKVFLECVQDMDHENMFWYRQDPGLGLRLIYFSYDVKMKEKGDIPEGYSVSREKKERFSLILESASTNQTSMYLCASSLWTDSNQPQHFGDGTRLSIL.

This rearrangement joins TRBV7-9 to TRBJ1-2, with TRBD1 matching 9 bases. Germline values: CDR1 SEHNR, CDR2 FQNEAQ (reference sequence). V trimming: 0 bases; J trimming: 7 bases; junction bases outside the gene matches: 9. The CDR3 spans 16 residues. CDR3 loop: CASSLAGGTGSGGYTF. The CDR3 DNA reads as TGTGCCAGCAGCTTAGCCGGCGGGACAGGGTCGGGTGGCTACACCTTC.

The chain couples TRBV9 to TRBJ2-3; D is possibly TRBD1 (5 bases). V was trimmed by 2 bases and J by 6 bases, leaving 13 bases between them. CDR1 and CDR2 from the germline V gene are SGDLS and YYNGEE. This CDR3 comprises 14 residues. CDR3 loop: CASSVDRAQDTQYF. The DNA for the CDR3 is TGTGCCAGCAGCGTCGACAGAGCGCAGGATACGCAGTATTTT.

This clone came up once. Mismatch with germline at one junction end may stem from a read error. The CDR3 loop is CASSLAGQSLVHF. CDR3 nucleotides: TGCGCCAGCAGCTTGGCGGGACAGAGTTTGGTGCACTTC. V gene TRBV5-1 combines with J gene TRBJ2-7; 7 positions agree with TRBD1. Germline V gene data show CDR1 as SGHRS and CDR2 as YFSETQ. CDR3 length equals 13 residues.

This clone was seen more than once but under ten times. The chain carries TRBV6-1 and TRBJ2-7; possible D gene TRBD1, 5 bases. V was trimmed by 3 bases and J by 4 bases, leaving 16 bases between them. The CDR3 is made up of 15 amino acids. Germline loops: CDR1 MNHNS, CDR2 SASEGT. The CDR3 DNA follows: TGTGCCAGCAGTGACAGGGCAACAGAAGGATACGAGCAGTACTTC. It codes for CASSDRATEGYEQYF.

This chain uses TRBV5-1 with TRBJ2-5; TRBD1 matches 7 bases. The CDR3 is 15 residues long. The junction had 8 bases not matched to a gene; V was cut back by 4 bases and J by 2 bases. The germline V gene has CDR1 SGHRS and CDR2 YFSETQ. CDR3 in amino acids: CASSPGQRGQETQYF. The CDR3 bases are TGCGCCAGCAGCCCGGGACAGAGAGGACAAGAGACCCAGTACTTC. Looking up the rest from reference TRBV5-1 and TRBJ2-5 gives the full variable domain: KAGVTQTPRYLIKTRGQQVTLSCSPISGHRSVSWYQQTPGQGLQFLFEYFSETQRNKGNFPGRFSGRQFSNSRSEMNVSTLELGDSALYLCASSPGQRGQETQYFGPGTRLLVL.

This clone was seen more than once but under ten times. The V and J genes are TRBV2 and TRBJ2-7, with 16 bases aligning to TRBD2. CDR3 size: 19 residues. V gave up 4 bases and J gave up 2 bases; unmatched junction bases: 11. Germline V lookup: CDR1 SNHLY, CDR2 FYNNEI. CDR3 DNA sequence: TGTGCCAGCAGTGGTGAGGGGACTAGCGGGGGGGTCTTAACCTACGAGCAGTACTTC. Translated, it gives CASSGEGTSGGVLTYEQYF.

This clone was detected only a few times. Written as DNA, the CDR3 is TGTGCCGCGAAACAGAGCCCTAGCACAGATACGCAGTATTTT. It encodes CAAKQSPSTDTQYF. The chain has TRBV19 and TRBJ2-3; D remains unclear. The V end lost 11 bases, the J end lost 0 bases, and 15 bases lay between the germline ends. Germline CDR1 LNHDA, CDR2 SQIVND (reference sequence). CDR3 size: 14 residues. Full variable domain (outside the CDR3, taken from reference TRBV19 and TRBJ2-3): DGGITQSPKYLFRKEGQNVTLSCEQNLNHDAMYWYRQDPGQGLRLIYYSQIVNDFQKGDIAEGYSVSREKKESFPLTVTSAQKNPTAFYLCAAKQSPSTDTQYFGPGTRLTVL.